The 18 T cell receptor beta chains presented below share a single source sample, sequenced in a study of human T cells and chemical hapten exposure. Before extraction, the whole blood was not fractionated, and total RNA was taken from it. Within the library, unique molecular identifiers were attached to each individual cDNA molecule. TCRdb reprocessed the reads via MiXCR and lists one record per CDR3 protein. The sample contains about 120,000 distinct CDR3 sequences, roughly 8.5% of which appear only once. Material: whole blood. These receptors were obtained from a human donor in good health. Some clones in this sample may be carry-over from other donors' samples.

Many counts were recorded for this clonotype. The chain combines TRBV5-1 with TRBJ1-1; a weak D match, TRBD1 (6 bases). The ends were cut back, 4 bases at V and 3 bases at J, with 13 bases in the middle. The CDR3 spans 14 residues. Germline values: CDR1 SGHRS, CDR2 YFSETQ. The CDR3 spells CASSMRGGDTEAFF. The CDR3 DNA follows: TGCGCCAGCAGCATGAGGGGGGGGGACACTGAAGCTTTCTTT.

This clonotype was recorded at least ten times. V and J are TRBV28 and TRBJ1-5, with 7 bases identical to TRBD1. The V gene end was trimmed by 4 bases and the J gene end by 5 bases; junction bases not matched to a gene: 5. Germline lookup yields CDR1 MDHEN and CDR2 SYDVKM. The CDR3 consists of 14 residues. The CDR3 sequence: CASSYTGEYQPQHF. CDR3 coding DNA: TGTGCCAGCAGTTATACAGGGGAGTATCAGCCCCAGCATTTT.

This clonotype was counted at least ten times. The chain joins TRBV5-4 to TRBJ1-2, with 8 bases fitting TRBD1. The V gene end was trimmed by 0 bases and the J gene end by 8 bases; junction bases not matched to a gene: 9. Germline loops: CDR1 SGHNT, CDR2 YYREEE (reference sequence). The CDR3 sequence is 15 residues long. This CDR3 reads CASSLADRGLGGYTF. As DNA, the CDR3 is TGTGCCAGCAGCTTGGCCGACAGGGGCTTGGGCGGCTACACCTTC.

This clonotype has a count of ten or more. This chain links TRBV6-5 with TRBJ1-6; 7 bases align to TRBD1. Germline CDR1 reads MNHEY; CDR2 reads SVGAGI. V shed 7 bases, J shed 6 bases, and the junction held 12 bases outside the gene matches. This CDR3 is 16 amino acids long. CDR3 bases: TGTGCCAGCACTTCCGGGCTCCGGGACAGTAATTCACCCCTCCACTTT. Translation: CASTSGLRDSNSPLHF.

This clonotype was observed a few times. The chain carries TRBV20-1 and TRBJ2-7, with D perhaps TRBD1 (5 bases). The V end was cut by 1 base, the J end by 6 bases, with 22 bases between. The CDR3 extends over 16 amino acids. Germline assignment: CDR1 DFQATT and CDR2 SNEGSKA (reference sequence). CDR3 protein: CSARGAPRTGPSEQYF. The CDR3 DNA reads TGCAGTGCTAGAGGAGCTCCCCGCACAGGACCCTCCGAGCAGTACTTC.

This chain connects TRBV24-1 to TRBJ2-1; weak D call: TRBD1 (6 bases). V was cut by 4 bases and J by 10 bases, with 19 bases left in between. CDR3 length: 15 residues. The germline gives CDR1 KGHDR, CDR2 SFDVKD. This CDR3 is CATSDPGQGSGEQFF. The CDR3 nucleotides are TGTGCCACCAGTGACCCCGGTCAGGGGTCGGGGGAGCAGTTCTTC.

This clonotype was seen ten or more times. The chain is built from TRBV30 and TRBJ1-4; 7 bases fit TRBD1. CDR3 length equals 15 residues. The germline V gene has CDR1 GTSNPN and CDR2 SVGIG (reference sequence). With V trimmed by 5 bases and J by 7 bases, 13 bases remained unmatched. CDR3 sequence reads: CAWRRTTGVGEKLFF. CDR3 DNA sequence: TGTGCCTGGCGTAGGACTACAGGGGTTGGTGAAAAACTGTTTTTT.

V and J are TRBV29-1 and TRBJ2-7; D is perhaps TRBD2 (5 bases). Per the germline V gene, CDR1 is SQVTM and CDR2 is ANQGSEA. V dropped 6 bases and J dropped 2 bases, with 17 bases sitting between them. This CDR3 region has 14 residues. The CDR3 loop reads CSVGGREGTYEQYF. The CDR3 region has the DNA TGCAGCGTCGGCGGGCGTGAAGGAACCTACGAGCAGTACTTC.

This clonotype was picked up many times. The chain couples TRBV20-1 to TRBJ2-7; 11 bases line up with TRBD1. The CDR3 covers 14 residues. Losses at the gene ends were 5 bases for V and 2 bases for J; bases not matched to a gene: 5. The V gene's germline CDR1 is DFQATT and CDR2 SNEGSKA (reference sequence). The CDR3 region is CSAEGQGVAYEQYF. The CDR3 coding sequence is TGCAGTGCTGAGGGACAGGGGGTGGCCTACGAGCAGTACTTC.

In its sample, this clonotype was seen many times. The rearrangement joins TRBV6-5 to TRBJ2-7; 8 bases match TRBD2. The CDR3 has 13 residues. Germline V gene sequence: CDR1 MNHEY, CDR2 SVGAGI. V was clipped by 10 bases and J by 6 bases; unmatched bases: 11. CDR3 amino acids: CATAGLARREQYF. The CDR3 region has the DNA TGTGCCACCGCCGGACTAGCACGCCGCGAGCAGTACTTC.

The sample holds one count of this clonotype. The chain combines TRBV7-2 with TRBJ2-5, with a tentative D call TRBD1 (5 bases). Germline CDR1 and CDR2: SGHTA and FQGNSA. Trimming shortened V by 0 bases and J by 2 bases, and 10 bases separated the two germline ends. The CDR3 contains 15 residues. This chain's CDR3 is CASSLAPRVQETQYF. Here the CDR3 DNA reads TGTGCCAGCAGCTTAGCCCCCAGGGTTCAAGAGACCCAGTACTTC.

This sequence joins TRBV12-3 or TRBV12-4 and TRBJ2-1; 8 bases are a match to TRBD2. J was trimmed by 3 bases and V by 6 bases; bases with no gene match: 7. The CDR3 has 15 amino acids. The CDR3 region has the DNA TGTGCCAGCAGAACCGGGACTAGGGTCTACAATGAGCAGTTCTTC. Translated, it gives CASRTGTRVYNEQFF.

This chain uses TRBV7-2 with TRBJ2-7; TRBD2 aligns across 9 bases. The CDR3 consists of 15 residues. The J segment lost 2 bases and the V segment lost 1 base, leaving 3 bases of the junction unmatched. Germline lookup yields CDR1 SGHTA and CDR2 FQGNSA. The CDR3: CASSLGGGGPYEQYF. CDR3 nucleotide sequence: TGTGCCAGCAGCTTAGGCGGGGGGGGCCCCTACGAGCAGTACTTC.

A note on this clonotype: The junction departs from germline at one end; a sequencing error may be responsible. The gene calls are TRBV20-1 and TRBJ1-1, with D hard to call. The CDR3 has 12 amino acids. Germline V gives CDR1 DFQATT, CDR2 SNEGSKA (reference sequence). CDR3 residues: CSAPPLNTEASF. CDR3 sequence (DNA): TGCAGTGCCCCACCTCTGAACACTGAAGCTTCCTTT.

This clonotype appeared once. At one boundary the junction diverges from the germline segment, which might be a read error. The V call is TRBV7-9, the J call TRBJ1-6; no definite D call. CDR1 SEHNR and CDR2 FQNEAQ come from the germline V gene (reference sequence). This CDR3 spans 14 amino acids. CDR3 coding DNA: TGTGCCAGCAGCTTCCAGGAGGGTAATTCACCCCTCACCTTT. This sequence encodes CASSFQEGNSPLTF.

This clonotype was detected ten times or more. The chain joins TRBV20-1 to TRBJ2-5, with 8 positions matching TRBD1. Germline lookup yields CDR1 DFQATT and CDR2 SNEGSKA (reference sequence). The CDR3 sequence is 18 residues long. The ends lost 0 bases at V and 2 bases at J; junction bases unmatched: 14. The CDR3 nucleotides read TGCAGTGCTAGAGATCCTCCTCGACAGGGGAACCTACAAGAGACCCAGTACTTC. It yields the protein CSARDPPRQGNLQETQYF.

The chain couples TRBV6-6 to TRBJ2-7, with unresolved D. CDR1 MNHNY and CDR2 SVGAGI come from the germline V gene (reference sequence). The CDR3 extends over 14 amino acids. Trimming pared 0 bases from V and 2 bases from J, leaving 8 bases between. The CDR3 spells CASSYSSQAYEQYF. The CDR3 DNA is TGTGCCAGCAGTTACTCTAGCCAAGCCTACGAGCAGTACTTC.

Of note for this clonotype: A much bigger clone sits one base away, suggesting this may be a read error. The chain couples TRBV5-1 to TRBJ1-1, with unresolved D. This CDR3 is built from 14 residues. Germline lookup yields CDR1 SGHRS and CDR2 YFSETQ. Trimming pared 5 bases from V and 1 base from J, leaving 12 bases between. CDR3 DNA: TGCGCCAGCAGGGGGTCACCCGGGAACACTGAAGCTTTCTTT. It codes for CASRGSPGNTEAFF.